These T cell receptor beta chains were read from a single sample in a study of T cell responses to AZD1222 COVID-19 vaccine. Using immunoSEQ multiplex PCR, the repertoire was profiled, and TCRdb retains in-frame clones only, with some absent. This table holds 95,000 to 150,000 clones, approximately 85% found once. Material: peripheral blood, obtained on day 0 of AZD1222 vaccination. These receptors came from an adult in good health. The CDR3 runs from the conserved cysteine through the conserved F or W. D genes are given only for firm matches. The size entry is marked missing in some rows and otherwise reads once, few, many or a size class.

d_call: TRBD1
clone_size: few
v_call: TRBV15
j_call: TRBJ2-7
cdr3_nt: TGTGCCACCAGCAGGGGACAGGGGTTCAACGAGCAGTACTTC
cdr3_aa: CATSRGQGFNEQYF

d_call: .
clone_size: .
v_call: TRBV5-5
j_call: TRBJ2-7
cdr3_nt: TGTGCCAGCAGCTTGGGTGGCAGGCTGAGCTACGAGCAGTACTTC
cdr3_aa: CASSLGGRLSYEQYF

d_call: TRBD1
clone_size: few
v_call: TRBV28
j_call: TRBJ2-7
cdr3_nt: TGTGCCAGCAGAGAGAGACAGGGGGAACAGTACTTC
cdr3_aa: CASRERQGEQYF

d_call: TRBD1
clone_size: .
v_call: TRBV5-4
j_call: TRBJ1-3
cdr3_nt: TGTGCCAGCAGCGGGGGACAGGGGAGAAACACCATATATTTT
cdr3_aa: CASSGGQGRNTIYF

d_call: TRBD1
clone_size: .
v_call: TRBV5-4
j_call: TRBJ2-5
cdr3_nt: TGTGCCAGCAGCCCCTCGAGGACAGGGAAGGTAGAGACCCAGTACTTC
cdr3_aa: CASSPSRTGKVETQYF

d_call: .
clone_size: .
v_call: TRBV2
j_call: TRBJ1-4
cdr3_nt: TGTGCCAGCAGTGAAGCGCTGGACGGATATAATGAAAAACTGTTTTTT
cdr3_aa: CASSEALDGYNEKLFF

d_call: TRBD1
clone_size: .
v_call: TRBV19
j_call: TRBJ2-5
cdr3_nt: TGTGCCAGTTCGGACAGGAGTTTGTGGACCCAGTACTTC
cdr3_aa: CASSDRSLWTQYF

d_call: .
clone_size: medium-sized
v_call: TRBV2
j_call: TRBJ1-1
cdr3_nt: TGTGCCAGCAGGGCCAGCCTCGGAGGAGGCACTGAAGCTTTCTTT
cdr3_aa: CASRASLGGGTEAFF

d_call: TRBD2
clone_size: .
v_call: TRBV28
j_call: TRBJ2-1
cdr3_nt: TGTGCCAGCAGTTCCTGCGGGGAGCGGGGGACCCCTTGCTCCTACAATGAGCAGTTCTTC
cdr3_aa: CASSSCGERGTPCSYNEQFF

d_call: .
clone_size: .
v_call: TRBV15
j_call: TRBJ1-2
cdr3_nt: TGTGCCACCAGTGGGGGGAAGGGGGTAGGCTACACCTTC
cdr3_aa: CATSGGKGVGYTF

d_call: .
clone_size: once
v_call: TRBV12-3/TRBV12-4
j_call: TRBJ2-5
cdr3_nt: TGTGCCAGCAGCCGACAAGAGACCCAGTACTTC
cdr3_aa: CASSRQETQYF

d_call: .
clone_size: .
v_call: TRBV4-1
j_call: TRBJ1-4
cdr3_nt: TGCGCCAGCAGCCAAGAGGGGAGGGTGGGGGAAAAACTGTTTTTT
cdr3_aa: CASSQEGRVGEKLFF

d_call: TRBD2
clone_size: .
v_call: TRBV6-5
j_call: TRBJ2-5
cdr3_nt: TGTGCCAGCAGCCGTGCGGCGGGGGGTGGAGAGACCCAGTACTTC
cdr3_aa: CASSRAAGGGETQYF

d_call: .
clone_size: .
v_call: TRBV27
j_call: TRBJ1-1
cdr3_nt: TGTGCCAGCAGTTTAATTGGGGGAGGCACTGAAGCTTTCTTT
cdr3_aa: CASSLIGGGTEAFF

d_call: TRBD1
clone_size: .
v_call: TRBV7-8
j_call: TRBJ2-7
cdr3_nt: TGTGCCAGCAGCCGTAATACAGGGGTTTCGGGGTACGAGCAGTACTTC
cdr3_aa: CASSRNTGVSGYEQYF

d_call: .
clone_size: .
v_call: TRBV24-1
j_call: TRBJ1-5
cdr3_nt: TGTGCCACCAGCTCCCTGGCGAGCAATCAGCCCCAGCATTTT
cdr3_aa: CATSSLASNQPQHF

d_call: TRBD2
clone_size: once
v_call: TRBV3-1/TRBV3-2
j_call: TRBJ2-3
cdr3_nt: TGTGCCAGCAGCCCTAGCGGGACTGGCTTCACAGATACGCAGTATTTT
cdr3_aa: CASSPSGTGFTDTQYF

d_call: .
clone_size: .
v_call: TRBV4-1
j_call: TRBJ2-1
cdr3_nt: TGCGCCAGCAGCGACGGGGCCGCCGGGGCGTTCTTC
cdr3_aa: CASSDGAAGAFF

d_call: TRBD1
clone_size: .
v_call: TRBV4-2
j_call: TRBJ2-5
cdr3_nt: TGTGCCAGCAGCCAATACTCGACAGGGGCGGAGACCCAGTACTTC
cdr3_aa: CASSQYSTGAETQYF

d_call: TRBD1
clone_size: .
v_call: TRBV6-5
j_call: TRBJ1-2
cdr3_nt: TGTGCCAGCAGTTCGACAGGGAGTGGCTACACCTTC
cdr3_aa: CASSSTGSGYTF

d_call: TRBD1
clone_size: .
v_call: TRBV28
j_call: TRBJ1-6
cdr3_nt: TGTGCCAGCACGGGACAGGGTGGCTCCTATAATTCACCCCTCCACTTT
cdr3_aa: CASTGQGGSYNSPLHF

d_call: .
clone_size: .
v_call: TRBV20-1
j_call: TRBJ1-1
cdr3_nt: TGCAGTGCTAGTGAACCGGGTCTCAGGAACACTGAAGCTTTCTTT
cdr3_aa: CSASEPGLRNTEAFF

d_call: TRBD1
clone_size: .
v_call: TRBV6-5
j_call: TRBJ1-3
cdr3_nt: TGTGCCAGCAGTACGGAGCAGGGGGCTGGAAACACCATATATTTT
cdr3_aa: CASSTEQGAGNTIYF

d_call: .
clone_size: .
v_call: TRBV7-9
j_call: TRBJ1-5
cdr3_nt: TGTGCCAGCAGCTTCGGTATTGGCAATCAGCCCCAGCATTTT
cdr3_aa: CASSFGIGNQPQHF

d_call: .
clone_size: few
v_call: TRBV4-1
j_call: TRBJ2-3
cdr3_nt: TGCGCCAGCAGCCAAGGGAAGGGGGTAGGTTTAGATACGCAGTATTTT
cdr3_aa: CASSQGKGVGLDTQYF

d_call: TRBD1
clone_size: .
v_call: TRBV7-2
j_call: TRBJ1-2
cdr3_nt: TGTGCCAGCAGCTTTCTGGACAGGGGGGGCTATGGCTACACCTTC
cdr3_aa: CASSFLDRGGYGYTF

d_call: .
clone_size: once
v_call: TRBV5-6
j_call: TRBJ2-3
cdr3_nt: TGTGCCAGCAGCTTGGGGTACCTGCCGGATACGCAGTATTTT
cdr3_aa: CASSLGYLPDTQYF

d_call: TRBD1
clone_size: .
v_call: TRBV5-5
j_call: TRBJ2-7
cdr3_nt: TGTGCCAGCAGCTTGGTCCGGGACAGAGCCTACGAGCAGTACTTC
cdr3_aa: CASSLVRDRAYEQYF

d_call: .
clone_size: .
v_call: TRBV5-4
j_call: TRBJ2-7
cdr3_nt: TGTGCCAGCAGCTCCTCCCCGACTAGGAGCGAGCAGTACTTC
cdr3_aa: CASSSSPTRSEQYF

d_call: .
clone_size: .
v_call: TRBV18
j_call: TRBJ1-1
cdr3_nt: TGTGCCAGCTCACCAAACCAGGGGCCGGTCACTGAAGCTTTCTTT
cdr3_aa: CASSPNQGPVTEAFF

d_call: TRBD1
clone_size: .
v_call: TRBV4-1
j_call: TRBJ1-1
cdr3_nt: TGCGCCAGCAGCCAGGGGGGACAGGGGAACACTGAAGCTTTCTTT
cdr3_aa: CASSQGGQGNTEAFF

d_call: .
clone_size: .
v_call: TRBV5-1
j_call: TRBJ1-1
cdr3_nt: TGCGCCAGCAGCTTGGGGGCAGGCGGTTCCAGCACTGAAGCTTTCTTT
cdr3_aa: CASSLGAGGSSTEAFF

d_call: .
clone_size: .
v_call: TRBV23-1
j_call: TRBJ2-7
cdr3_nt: TGCGCCAGCAGTCCGGGTCCATTC
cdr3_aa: CASSPGPF

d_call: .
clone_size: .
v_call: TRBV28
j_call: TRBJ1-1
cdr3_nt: TGTGCCAGCAGAAAGGGGTTCGGGGGACCCACTGAAGCTTTCTTT
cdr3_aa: CASRKGFGGPTEAFF

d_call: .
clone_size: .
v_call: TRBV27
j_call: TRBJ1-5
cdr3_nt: TGTGCCATGACCGGTACGTATAGCAATCAGCCCCAGCATTTT
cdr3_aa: CAMTGTYSNQPQHF

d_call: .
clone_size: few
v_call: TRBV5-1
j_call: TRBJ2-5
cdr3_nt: TGCGCCAGCAGCTTGAACCAAGAGACCCAGTACTTC
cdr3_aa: CASSLNQETQYF

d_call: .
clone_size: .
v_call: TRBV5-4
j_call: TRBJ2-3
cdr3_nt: TGTGCCAGCAGCGCGGGGGACATCACAGATACGCAGTATTTT
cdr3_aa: CASSAGDITDTQYF

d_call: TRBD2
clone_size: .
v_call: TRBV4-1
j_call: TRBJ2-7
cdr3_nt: TGCGCCAGCAGCCAAGGAGATTTCGGCGGGGGGATATCTCTGAACGAGCAGTACTTC
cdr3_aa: CASSQGDFGGGISLNEQYF

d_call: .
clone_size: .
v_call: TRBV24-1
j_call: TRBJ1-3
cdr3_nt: TGTGCCACCAGTGATGCCCTCTCTGGAAACACCATATATTTT
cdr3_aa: CATSDALSGNTIYF

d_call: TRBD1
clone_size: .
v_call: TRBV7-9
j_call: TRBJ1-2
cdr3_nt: TGTGCCAGCAGCTTAGGACAGGGGGACTATGGCTACACCTTC
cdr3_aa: CASSLGQGDYGYTF

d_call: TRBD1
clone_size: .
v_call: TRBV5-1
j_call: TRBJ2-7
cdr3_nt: TGCGCCAGCAGCTTTGGTGCGGCGGACAGGGGGCTTTCCTACGAGCAGTACTTC
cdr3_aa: CASSFGAADRGLSYEQYF

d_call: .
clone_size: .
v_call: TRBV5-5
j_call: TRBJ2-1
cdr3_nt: TGTGCCAGCAACAGCGTCCTAGCGAATGAGCAGTTCTTC
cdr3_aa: CASNSVLANEQFF

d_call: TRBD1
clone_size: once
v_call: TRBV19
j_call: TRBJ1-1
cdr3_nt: TGTGCCAGTAGTAGGGACAGGAACACTGAAGCTTTCTTT
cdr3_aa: CASSRDRNTEAFF

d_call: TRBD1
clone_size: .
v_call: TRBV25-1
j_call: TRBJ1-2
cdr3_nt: TGTGCCAGCAGTGATACAGGGGTCTATGGCTACACCTTC
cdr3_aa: CASSDTGVYGYTF

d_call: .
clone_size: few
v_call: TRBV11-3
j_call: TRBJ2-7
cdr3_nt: TGTGCCAGCAGCTTTGGACATTCCTACGAGCAGTACTTC
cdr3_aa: CASSFGHSYEQYF

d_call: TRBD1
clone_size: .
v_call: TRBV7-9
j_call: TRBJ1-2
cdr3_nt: TGTGCCAGCAGCTCTGTGGGCCAGGGGGTAAAGAATGGCTACACCTTC
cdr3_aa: CASSSVGQGVKNGYTF

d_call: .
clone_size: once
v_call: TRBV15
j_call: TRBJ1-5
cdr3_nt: TGTGCCACCAGCAGAGGGGGGCGTTCGGATCAGCCCCAGCATTTT
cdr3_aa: CATSRGGRSDQPQHF

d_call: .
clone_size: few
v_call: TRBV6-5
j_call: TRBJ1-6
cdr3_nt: TGTGCCAGCAGTCAGTCTTATAATTCACCCCTCCACTTT
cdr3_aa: CASSQSYNSPLHF

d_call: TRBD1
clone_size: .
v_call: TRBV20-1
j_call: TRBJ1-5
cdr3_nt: TGCAGTGCAAGTTTTACCGGGACAGGGCGACGCAATCAGCCCCAGCATTTT
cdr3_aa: CSASFTGTGRRNQPQHF

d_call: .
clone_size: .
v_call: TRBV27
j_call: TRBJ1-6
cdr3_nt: TGTGCCAGCAGTCCGGGACACCATAATTCACCCCTCCACTTT
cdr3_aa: CASSPGHHNSPLHF

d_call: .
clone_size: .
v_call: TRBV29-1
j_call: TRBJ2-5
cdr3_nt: TGCAGCGTCTCCCGAAGGGAGACCCAGTACTTC
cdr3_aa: CSVSRRETQYF

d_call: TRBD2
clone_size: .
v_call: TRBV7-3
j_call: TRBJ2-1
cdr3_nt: TGTGCCAGCAGCTCTAGCGGGGGGGCTGGTGAGCAGTTCTTC
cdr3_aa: CASSSSGGAGEQFF

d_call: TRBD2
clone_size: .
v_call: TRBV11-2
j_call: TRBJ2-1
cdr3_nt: TGTGCCAGCAGCCATGGCGGGGGGGCCTACAATGAGCAGTTCTTC
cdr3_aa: CASSHGGGAYNEQFF

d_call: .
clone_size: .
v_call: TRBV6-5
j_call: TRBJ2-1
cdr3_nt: TGTGCCAGCAGTCCCCTGGTATCGAATGAGCAGTTCTTC
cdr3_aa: CASSPLVSNEQFF

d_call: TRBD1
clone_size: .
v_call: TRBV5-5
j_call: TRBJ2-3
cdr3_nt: TGTGCCAGCACCGGGGGACAGGGGGCAATCAGCACAGATACGCAGTATTTT
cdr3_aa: CASTGGQGAISTDTQYF

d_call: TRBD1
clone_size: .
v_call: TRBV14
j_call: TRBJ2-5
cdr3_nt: TGTGCCAGCAGCCAAGAAGTATTGAGGGGGCAGGAGACCCAGTACTTC
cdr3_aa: CASSQEVLRGQETQYF

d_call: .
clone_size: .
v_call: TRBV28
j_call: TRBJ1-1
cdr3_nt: TGTGCCAGCAGCCCAGTAGGGGCGGGCCCTGAAGCTTTCTTT
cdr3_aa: CASSPVGAGPEAFF

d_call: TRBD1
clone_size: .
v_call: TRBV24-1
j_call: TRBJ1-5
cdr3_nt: TGTGCCACCAGTGATGCCACAGGGGGCGGCAATCAGCCCCAGCATTTT
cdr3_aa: CATSDATGGGNQPQHF

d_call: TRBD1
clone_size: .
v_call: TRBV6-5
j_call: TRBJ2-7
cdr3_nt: TGTGCCAGCAGTTACTCCGGGACAGGGGTTTACGAGCAGTACTTC
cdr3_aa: CASSYSGTGVYEQYF

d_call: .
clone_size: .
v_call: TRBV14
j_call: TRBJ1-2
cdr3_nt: TGTGCCAGCAGCCAAGACTGGCAGGTGAACTATGGCTACACCTTC
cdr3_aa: CASSQDWQVNYGYTF